The clone carrying this T cell receptor beta chain was observed a handful of times. This sample is drawn from a study of response to subunit inactivated influenza vaccine. TCRdb called the RT-PCR reads again in MiXCR, with one record for every CDR3 protein. In the table there are around 850,000 distinct CDR3 sequences, less than 20% of which are singletons. The CDR3 loop spans 15 amino acids. Trimming pared 3 bases from V and 5 bases from J, leaving 16 bases between. Germline assignment: CDR1 SGHRS and CDR2 YFSETQ. The chain combines TRBV5-1 with TRBJ2-3; D possibly corresponds to TRBD2 (6 bases). Sample: PBMCs from blood, taken roughly 5 days after vaccination. This clonotype originated in a man aged 50 to 60 who received an inactivated influenza vaccine. The CDR3 sequence is CASSWGLRPGDTQYF. The CDR3 DNA reads TGCGCCAGCAGCTGGGGACTCAGGCCGGGAGATACGCAGTATTTT.